These 22 T cell receptor beta chains share one sample of origin, sequenced in a study of T cell repertoires in ileal Crohn's disease. Profiling relied on immunoSEQ multiplex PCR, and the TCRdb table lists in-frame clones only, not all of them. The table lists about 2,500 clones, around 96% of them singletons. Sequencing input: ileal tissue. The origin of the receptors is an adult with Crohn's disease.

This clone was picked up one time. V gene TRBV20-1 combines with J gene TRBJ2-5; no definite D call. The CDR3 runs to 11 residues. Between the trimmed V and J ends, which lost 7 bases and 5 bases, there was a span of 11 bases. Per the germline V gene, CDR1 is DFQATT and CDR2 is SNEGSKA (reference sequence). CDR3 nucleotide sequence: TGCAGTGGAGGTCCTGGGGAGACCCAGTACTTC. This gives the protein CSGGPGETQYF.

This clone was seen only once. The chain has TRBV7-9 and TRBJ1-5, with D unclear. The ends were cut back, 2 bases at V and 5 bases at J, with 7 bases in the middle. This CDR3 has 13 amino acids. Germline V lookup: CDR1 SEHNR, CDR2 FQNEAQ (reference sequence). The CDR3 sequence is CASSLLADQPQHF. The DNA for the CDR3 is TGTGCCAGCAGCTTATTGGCGGATCAGCCCCAGCATTTT.

The J gene is TRBJ2-1, the V gene TRBV19; D unclear. CDR1 LNHDA and CDR2 SQIVND come from the germline V gene (reference sequence). V gave up 1 base and J gave up 4 bases, with 26 bases separating them. This CDR3 has 20 amino acids. The CDR3 DNA is TGTGCCAGTAGTATAGGTATGAGAGATAGAGCTTATGGTTCGTACAATGAGCAGTTCTTC. Residues: CASSIGMRDRAYGSYNEQFF.

This chain connects TRBV9 to TRBJ2-5; D may be TRBD1 (6 bases). CDR3 length equals 15 residues. V lost 0 bases and J lost 3, with 12 bases in between. Germline values: CDR1 SGDLS, CDR2 YYNGEE. DNA for the CDR3: TGTGCCAGCAGCGTAGGCTGGGGGCAGAAAGAGACCCAGTACTTC. Protein: CASSVGWGQKETQYF.

This clone was seen only once. This chain connects TRBV7-6 to TRBJ1-1; 10 nucleotides line up with TRBD1. The CDR3 consists of 18 residues. CDR1 and CDR2 from the germline V gene are SGHVS and FNYEAQ. The V and J ends lost 4 bases and 4 bases, in that order; junction bases with no gene match: 15. CDR3 nucleotides: TGTGCCAGCAGCTCACGCGGACAGGGGGAATGGAGTAGCACTGAAGCTTTCTTT. The encoded protein is CASSSRGQGEWSSTEAFF. Together with reference TRBV7-6 and TRBJ1-1, the CDR3 gives the full variable domain: GAGVSQSPRYKVTKRGQDVALRCDPISGHVSLYWYRQALGQGPEFLTYFNYEAQQDKSGLPNDRFSAERPEGSISTLTIQRTEQRDSAMYRCASSSRGQGEWSSTEAFFGQGTRLTVV.

The sample holds one count of this clone. The chain combines TRBV5-4 with TRBJ2-2, with D perhaps matching TRBD2 (5 bases). The V end was cut by 4 bases, the J end by 6 bases, with 10 bases between. The germline gives CDR1 SGHNT, CDR2 YYREEE (reference sequence). The CDR3 covers 13 residues. CDR3 loop: CASSGGRAGELFF. The CDR3 DNA sequence: TGTGCCAGCAGCGGAGGACGGGCCGGGGAGCTGTTTTTT.

This chain links TRBV27 with TRBJ1-4, with 8 bases fitting TRBD1. Germline V gene lookup returns CDR1 MNHEY and CDR2 SMNVEV (reference sequence). V was clipped by 6 bases and J by 8 bases; unmatched bases: 23. This CDR3 is 19 amino acids long. CDR3 coding DNA: TGTGCCAGCAGCCAACTAGAGACAGGGGAGGGGGTAAATTTCGAAAAACTGTTTTTT. Translation gives CASSQLETGEGVNFEKLFF.

This sequence joins TRBV27 and TRBJ2-3; 9 bases line up with TRBD2. Germline V gene data show CDR1 as MNHEY and CDR2 as SMNVEV (reference sequence). V shed 6 bases, J shed 2 bases, and the junction held 9 bases outside the gene matches. The CDR3 is 16 residues long. CDR3: CASRPAGGGNTDTQYF. As DNA, the CDR3 is TGTGCCAGCAGACCAGCGGGGGGCGGAAACACAGATACGCAGTATTTT.

The chain has TRBV13 and TRBJ1-4, with D unclear. The germline V gene encodes CDR1 PRHDT and CDR2 FYEKMQ (reference sequence). The V gene lost 7 bases and the J gene lost 5 bases, with 14 bases spanning the gap. The CDR3 runs 14 residues. The CDR3 region is CASTIQQANEKLFF. Written as DNA, the CDR3 is TGTGCCAGCACAATTCAGCAGGCCAATGAAAAACTGTTTTTT.

V and J are TRBV9 and TRBJ2-3; 10 bases align to TRBD2. The V and J ends lost 0 bases and 0 bases, in that order; junction bases with no gene match: 10. The CDR3 contains 19 residues. CDR1 and CDR2 from the germline V gene are SGDLS and YYNGEE. CDR3: CASSVGLAGVIKSTDTQYF. For the CDR3, the DNA is TGTGCCAGCAGCGTAGGGCTAGCGGGAGTGATTAAGAGCACAGATACGCAGTATTTT.

The J gene is TRBJ2-5, the V gene TRBV27, with a tentative D call TRBD2 (6 bases). CDR1 is MNHEY, CDR2 SMNVEV, per germline (reference sequence). Trimming left V 3 bases short and J 5 bases short, with 34 bases between. The CDR3 consists of 21 residues. The CDR3 DNA follows: TGTGCCAGCAGTTTTAACGCCCTCGGAGGGTACTACGGAGTGGGATGGGAGACCCAGTACTTC. Translated, it gives CASSFNALGGYYGVGWETQYF.

The rearrangement links TRBV5-1 to TRBJ2-6; D gene uncertain. Germline values: CDR1 SGHRS, CDR2 YFSETQ. The CDR3 has 16 amino acids. Between the trimmed V and J ends, which lost 4 bases and 0 bases, there was a span of 11 bases. The CDR3 DNA sequence: TGCGCCAGCAGCGGAGTGGAAGGCTCTGGGGCCAACGTCCTGACTTTC. Amino acids: CASSGVEGSGANVLTF.

The rearrangement uses TRBV2 and TRBJ2-2; D is possibly TRBD1 (5 bases). Trimming pared 8 bases from V and 0 bases from J, leaving 13 bases between. The germline gives CDR1 SNHLY, CDR2 FYNNEI. This CDR3 is 15 amino acids long. CDR3 coding DNA: TGTGCCAGCGGGGCCCAAATGGCGAACACCGGGGAGCTGTTTTTT. Its protein product is CASGAQMANTGELFF.

V and J are TRBV15 and TRBJ2-5, with 8 bases that match TRBD2. Germline CDR1 is LNHNV and CDR2 is YYDKDF (reference sequence). The V and J ends lost 2 bases and 6 bases, in that order; junction bases with no gene match: 8. The CDR3 consists of 15 residues. CDR3: CATSRLGLAEKTQYF. The CDR3 DNA reads TGTGCCACCAGCAGACTAGGACTAGCTGAAAAGACCCAGTACTTC.

This chain uses TRBV2 with TRBJ2-7; the D gene is possibly TRBD1 (6 bases). Per the germline V gene, CDR1 is SNHLY and CDR2 is FYNNEI. The V gene lost 7 bases and the J gene lost 2 bases, with 18 bases spanning the gap. There are 15 residues in the CDR3. DNA of the CDR3: TGTGCCAGCAATTATCGGGCAGGGGAGACCTACGAGCAGTACTTC. It is translated as CASNYRAGETYEQYF.

The chain employs TRBV5-1 and TRBJ1-1; D may be TRBD1 (6 bases). Trimming shortened V by 4 bases and J by 3 bases, and 10 bases separated the two germline ends. CDR3 size: 13 residues. The germline V gene encodes CDR1 SGHRS and CDR2 YFSETQ. CDR3 in amino acids: CASSRGTDTEAFF. CDR3 coding DNA: TGCGCCAGCAGCAGGGGGACCGACACTGAAGCTTTCTTT. Variable domain in full (rest from reference TRBV5-1 and TRBJ1-1): KAGVTQTPRYLIKTRGQQVTLSCSPISGHRSVSWYQQTPGQGLQFLFEYFSETQRNKGNFPGRFSGRQFSNSRSEMNVSTLELGDSALYLCASSRGTDTEAFFGQGTRLTVV.

V is TRBV27 and J is TRBJ2-1; 9 bases align to TRBD2. In germline, CDR1 is MNHEY, CDR2 SMNVEV (reference sequence). The CDR3 loop spans 15 amino acids. The trim removed 6 bases at V and 7 bases at J, leaving 10 bases unmatched. The CDR3 sequence: CASSLAGVALNEQFF. CDR3 nucleotides: TGTGCCAGCAGCTTAGCGGGAGTGGCCCTTAATGAGCAGTTCTTC.

The rearrangement uses TRBV7-2 and TRBJ1-2; D ambiguous. Trimming took 1 base from V and 2 from J, leaving 8 bases between them. CDR1 is SGHTA and CDR2 is FQGNSA in the germline V gene. CDR3 length: 14 amino acids. DNA of the CDR3: TGTGCCAGCAGCTTAGGTCCAGGAAACTATGGCTACACCTTC. Its translation is CASSLGPGNYGYTF.

The V and J genes are TRBV6-1 and TRBJ1-5, with 9 bases fitting TRBD1. The CDR3 has 15 amino acids. After removal of 5 bases from V and 5 bases from J, the junction contained 7 bases not matched to a gene. Germline V gene lookup returns CDR1 MNHNS and CDR2 SASEGT. CDR3 DNA sequence: TGTGCCAGCAGTTCGGGACAGGGAATTTATCAGCCCCAGCATTTT. It codes for CASSSGQGIYQPQHF.

The V call is TRBV14, the J call TRBJ2-3; no definite D call. From germline, CDR1 is SGHDN and CDR2 FVKESK. V was shortened by 0 bases and J by 6 bases, with 10 bases between the two germline ends. The CDR3 covers 14 residues. The CDR3 bases are TGTGCCAGCAGCCAAGATCGAGTCCCCGATACGCAGTATTTT. Residues: CASSQDRVPDTQYF. The full variable domain, its missing parts supplied by reference TRBV14 and TRBJ2-3, is EAGVTQFPSHSVIEKGQTVTLRCDPISGHDNLYWYRRVMGKEIKFLLHFVKESKQDESGMPNNRFLAERTGGTYSTLKVQPAELEDSGVYFCASSQDRVPDTQYFGPGTRLTVL.

CDR3 bases: TGTGCCAGTAGCGCCGGGACAGGCGCCTCCTACGAGCAGTACTTC. This translates into CASSAGTGASYEQYF. V and J are TRBV19 and TRBJ2-7, with 8 bases lining up with TRBD1. Germline V gene data show CDR1 as LNHDA and CDR2 as SQIVND (reference sequence). CDR3 length: 15 residues. V was clipped by 6 bases and J by 0 bases; unmatched bases: 7.

J is TRBJ2-3 and V is TRBV5-6; 12 nucleotides line up with TRBD2. After removal of 6 bases from V and 5 bases from J, the junction contained 16 bases not matched to a gene. Germline V gene sequence: CDR1 SGHDT, CDR2 YYEEEE. The CDR3 runs 18 residues. This chain's CDR3 is CASITLAGGVGFGDTQYF. CDR3 bases: TGTGCCAGCATCACGCTAGCGGGGGGGGTCGGTTTTGGAGATACGCAGTATTTT.